This section outlines one TCR beta chain sequence together with its context. These data come from a study of OX40 agonist ivuxolimab in advanced cancers. Study as a whole: The group had a mean age of approximately 60 years, ranged from about 20 to 79, and was approximately 81% male.

The CDR3 has 15 residues. The V end lost 0 bases, the J end lost 0 bases, and 3 bases lay between the germline ends. Germline-derived CDR1 and CDR2 are ENHRY and SYGVKD. TCRdb keeps only in-frame clones here, not all; method: immunoSEQ multiplex PCR. Altogether around 82,000 clones are present, 88% being singletons, with the ten largest covering roughly 0.44%. The sequence derives from an adult with an advanced solid tumor such as melanoma, head and neck, liver or kidney cancer. The material was CD4+ or CD8+ T cells sorted from blood, obtained in a trial of the OX40 agonist ivuxolimab. This chain joins TRBV10-3 and TRBJ2-6; D is unresolved. The CDR3 region has the DNA TGTGCCATCAGTGAGTCGATCTCTGGGGCCAACGTCCTGACTTTC. Its translation: CAISESISGANVLTF.